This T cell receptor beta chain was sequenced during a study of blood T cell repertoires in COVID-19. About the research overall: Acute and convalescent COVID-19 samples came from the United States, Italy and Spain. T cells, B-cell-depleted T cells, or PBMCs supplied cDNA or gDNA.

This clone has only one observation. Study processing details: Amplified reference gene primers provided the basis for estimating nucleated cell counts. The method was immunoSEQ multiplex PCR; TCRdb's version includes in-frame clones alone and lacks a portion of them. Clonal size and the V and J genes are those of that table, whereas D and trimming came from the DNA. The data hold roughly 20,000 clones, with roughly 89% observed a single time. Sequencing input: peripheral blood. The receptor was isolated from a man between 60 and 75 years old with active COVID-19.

The CDR3 DNA follows: TGTGCCAGCAGCCAAGAGCGGGTGGGTAGCGGGGGCGAGCAGTACTTC. Translated, it gives CASSQERVGSGGEQYF. The rearrangement joins TRBV4-2 to TRBJ2-7; TRBD2 matches at 9 bases. Looked up from germline, CDR1 is LGHNA and CDR2 is YNFKEQ. Trimming took 0 bases from V and 6 from J; bases not matched to a gene: 9. The CDR3 contains 16 residues.